This T cell receptor (beta chain) was identified during a study of T cell repertoires in ileal Crohn's disease. Points on this clone: Its matching antigen is unknown.

Overall study results and limits: Endoscopic recurrence occurred in every patient whose clonality exceeded 26.8%. Within the first postoperative year, endoscopy came at median about 6.9 months.

Some clones are missing from TCRdb's copy, which holds only in-frame ones; the method was immunoSEQ multiplex PCR. Here the sample spans about 62,000 clones, roughly nine tenths being singletons. V dropped 4 bases and J dropped 4 bases, with 17 bases sitting between them. Germline CDR1 is LGHNA and CDR2 is YSLEER. The CDR3 covers 15 residues. The time point is: neoterminal ileum biopsy at postoperative endoscopy, about 6 months after surgery. The TCR was taken from an adult with Crohn's disease. The chain recombines TRBV4-3 with TRBJ2-7; a possible D gene is TRBD2 (6 bases). Source material: ileal tissue. For the CDR3, the DNA is TGCGCCAGCAGCCGAGGTCTAGGGGCGGGGTACGAGCAGTACTTC. Translation gives CASSRGLGAGYEQYF.